This T cell receptor (beta chain) is drawn from a study of blood T cell repertoires in COVID-19. Clones were sequenced by immunoSEQ multiplex PCR, and TCRdb holds only the in-frame ones, with some missing. The profile shows fewer than 350,000 clones, 70% to 90% of them singletons. The CDR3 sequence is 14 residues long. V gave up 3 bases and J gave up 5 bases, with 13 bases separating them. The germline gives CDR1 LNHDA, CDR2 SQIVND (reference sequence). The sequenced material came from PBMCs or T cells enriched from blood (not recorded which). V usage is TRBV19 and J usage is TRBJ1-1, with D tentatively TRBD1 (5 bases). The clonotype comes from a woman in her thirties or forties who had recovered from COVID-19. For the CDR3, the DNA is TGTGCCAGTAGTATTGGGGGGGTGACGACTGAAGCTTTCTTT. Its protein product is CASSIGGVTTEAFF.